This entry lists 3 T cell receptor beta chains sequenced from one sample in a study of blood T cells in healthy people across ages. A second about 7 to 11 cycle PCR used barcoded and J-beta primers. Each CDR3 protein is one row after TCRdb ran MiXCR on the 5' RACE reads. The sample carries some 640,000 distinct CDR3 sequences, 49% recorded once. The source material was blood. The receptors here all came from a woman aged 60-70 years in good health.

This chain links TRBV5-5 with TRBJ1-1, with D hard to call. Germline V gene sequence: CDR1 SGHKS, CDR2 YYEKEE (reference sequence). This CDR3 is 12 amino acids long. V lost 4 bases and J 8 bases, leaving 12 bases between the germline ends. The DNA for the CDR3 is TGTGCCAGCAGCATCGGACGGGGAGAAGCTTTCTTT. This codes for CASSIGRGEAFF.

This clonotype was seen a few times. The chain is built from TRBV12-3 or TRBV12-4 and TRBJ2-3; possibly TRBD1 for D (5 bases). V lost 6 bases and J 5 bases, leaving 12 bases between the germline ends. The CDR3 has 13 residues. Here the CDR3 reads CASSLNQGDTQYF. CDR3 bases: TGTGCCAGCAGCCTCAACCAGGGAGATACGCAGTATTTT.

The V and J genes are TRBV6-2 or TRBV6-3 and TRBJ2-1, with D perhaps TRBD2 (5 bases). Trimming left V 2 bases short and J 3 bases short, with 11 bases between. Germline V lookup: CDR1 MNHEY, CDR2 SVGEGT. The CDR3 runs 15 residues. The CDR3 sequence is CASSYESGYYNEQFF. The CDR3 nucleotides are TGTGCCAGCAGTTACGAGAGCGGATACTACAATGAGCAGTTCTTC.